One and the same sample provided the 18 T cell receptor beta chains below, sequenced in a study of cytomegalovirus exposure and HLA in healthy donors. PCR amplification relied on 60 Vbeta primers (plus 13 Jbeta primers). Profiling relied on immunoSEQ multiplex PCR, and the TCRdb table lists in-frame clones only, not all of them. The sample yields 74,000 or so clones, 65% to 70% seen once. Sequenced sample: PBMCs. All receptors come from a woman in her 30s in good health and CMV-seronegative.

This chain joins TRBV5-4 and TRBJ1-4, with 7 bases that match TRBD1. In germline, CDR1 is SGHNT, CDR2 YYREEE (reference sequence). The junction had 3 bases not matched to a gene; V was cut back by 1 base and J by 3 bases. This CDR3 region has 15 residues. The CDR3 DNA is TGTGCCAGCAGCTTGTGGGGACAGTCTAATGAAAAACTGTTTTTT. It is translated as CASSLWGQSNEKLFF.

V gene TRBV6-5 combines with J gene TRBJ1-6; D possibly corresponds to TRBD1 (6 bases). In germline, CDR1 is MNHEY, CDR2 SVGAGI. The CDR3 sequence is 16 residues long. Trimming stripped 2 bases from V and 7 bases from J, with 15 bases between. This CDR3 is CASSYRRQVGNSPLHF. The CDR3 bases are TGTGCCAGCAGTTACCGAAGACAGGTTGGAAATTCACCCCTCCACTTT.

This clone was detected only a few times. The CDR3, as DNA: TGTGCCAGCAGCTTATTGGACCCAGGGACTGAAGCTTTCTTT. This codes for CASSLLDPGTEAFF. The chain links TRBV5-6 to TRBJ1-1; possibly TRBD1 for D (5 bases). This CDR3 is built from 14 residues. The V and J ends lost 2 bases and 5 bases respectively, with 13 bases between them. Germline V gene data show CDR1 as SGHDT and CDR2 as YYEEEE.

Here the CDR3 DNA reads TGTGCCAGCAGCTTAGATACGGCGAGGGAGCAGTACTTC. Protein sequence: CASSLDTAREQYF. The chain carries TRBV11-3 and TRBJ2-7; unclear D gene. The CDR3 sequence is 13 residues long. Germline assignment: CDR1 SGHNT and CDR2 YENEEA. The germline V and J ends were trimmed by 0 bases and 7 bases, with 10 bases remaining between them.

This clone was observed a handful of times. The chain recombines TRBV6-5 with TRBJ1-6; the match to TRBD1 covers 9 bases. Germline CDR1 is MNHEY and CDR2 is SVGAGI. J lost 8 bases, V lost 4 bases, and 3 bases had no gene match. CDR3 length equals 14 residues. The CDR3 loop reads CASSWTGEDSPLHF. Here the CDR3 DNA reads TGTGCCAGCAGTTGGACAGGGGAGGATTCACCCCTCCACTTT.

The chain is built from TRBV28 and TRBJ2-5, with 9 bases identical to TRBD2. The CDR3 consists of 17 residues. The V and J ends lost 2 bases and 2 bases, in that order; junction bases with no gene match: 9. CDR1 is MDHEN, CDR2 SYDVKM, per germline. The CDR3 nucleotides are TGTGCCAGCAGTTTAGGCCCTAGCGGGGCCTCTCAAGAGACCCAGTACTTC. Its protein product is CASSLGPSGASQETQYF. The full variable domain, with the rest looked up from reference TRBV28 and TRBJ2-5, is DVKVTQSSRYLVKRTGEKVFLECVQDMDHENMFWYRQDPGLGLRLIYFSYDVKMKEKGDIPEGYSVSREKKERFSLILESASTNQTSMYLCASSLGPSGASQETQYFGPGTRLLVL.

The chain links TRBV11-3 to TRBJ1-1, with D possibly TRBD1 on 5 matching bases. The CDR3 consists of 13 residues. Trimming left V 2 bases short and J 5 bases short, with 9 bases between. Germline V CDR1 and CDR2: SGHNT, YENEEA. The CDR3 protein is CASSLTGGTEAFF. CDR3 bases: TGTGCCAGCAGCTTAACGGGGGGTACTGAAGCTTTCTTT.

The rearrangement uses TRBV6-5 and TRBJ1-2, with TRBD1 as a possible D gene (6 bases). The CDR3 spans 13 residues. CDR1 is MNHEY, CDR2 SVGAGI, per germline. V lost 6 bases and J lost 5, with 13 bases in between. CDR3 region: CASSLGQPYGYTF. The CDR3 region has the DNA TGTGCCAGCAGCCTTGGACAGCCGTATGGCTACACCTTC.

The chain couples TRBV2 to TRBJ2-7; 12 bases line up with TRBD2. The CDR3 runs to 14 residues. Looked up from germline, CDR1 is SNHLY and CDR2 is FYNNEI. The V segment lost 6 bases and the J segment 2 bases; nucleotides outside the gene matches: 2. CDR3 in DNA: TGTGCCAGCAGAGGACTAGCGGGGACCTACGAGCAGTACTTC. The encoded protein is CASRGLAGTYEQYF.

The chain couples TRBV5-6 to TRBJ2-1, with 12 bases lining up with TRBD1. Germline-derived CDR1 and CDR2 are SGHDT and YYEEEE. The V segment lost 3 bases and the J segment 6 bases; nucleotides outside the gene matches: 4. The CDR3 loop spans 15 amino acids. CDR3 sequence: CASSYGTGGINEQFF. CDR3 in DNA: TGTGCCAGCAGCTATGGGACAGGGGGCATCAATGAGCAGTTCTTC.

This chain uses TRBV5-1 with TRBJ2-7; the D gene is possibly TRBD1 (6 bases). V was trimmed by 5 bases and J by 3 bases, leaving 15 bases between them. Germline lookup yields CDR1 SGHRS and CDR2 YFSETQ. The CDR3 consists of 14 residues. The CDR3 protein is CASSKTGPLYEQYF. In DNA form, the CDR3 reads TGCGCCAGCAGTAAGACAGGACCCCTCTACGAGCAGTACTTC.

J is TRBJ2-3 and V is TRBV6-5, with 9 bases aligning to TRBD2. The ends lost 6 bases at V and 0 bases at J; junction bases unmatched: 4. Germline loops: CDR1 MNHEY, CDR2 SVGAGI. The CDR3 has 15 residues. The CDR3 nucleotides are TGTGCCAGCAGGGCTAGCGGGGCAAGCACAGATACGCAGTATTTT. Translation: CASRASGASTDTQYF.

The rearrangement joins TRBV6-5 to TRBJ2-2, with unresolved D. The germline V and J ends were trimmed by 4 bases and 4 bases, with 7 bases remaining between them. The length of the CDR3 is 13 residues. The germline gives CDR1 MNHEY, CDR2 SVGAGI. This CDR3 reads CASSLRPTGELFF. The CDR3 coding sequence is TGTGCCAGCAGTTTGCGCCCCACCGGGGAGCTGTTTTTT.

The CDR3 region is CASSLRAGGQTQYF. The CDR3 DNA reads as TGTGCCAGCAGCTTAAGAGCGGGGGGGCAGACGCAGTATTTT. This chain joins TRBV7-2 and TRBJ2-3; 10 nucleotides line up with TRBD2. CDR1 and CDR2 (germline): SGHTA, FQGNSA. The CDR3 runs 14 residues. The V and J ends lost 2 bases and 9 bases, in that order; junction bases with no gene match: 5.

The CDR3 nucleotides read TGTGCCAGCAGCTGGGGCGAGACCCGCACAGATACGCAGTATTTT. Translation gives CASSWGETRTDTQYF. The chain combines TRBV7-9 with TRBJ2-3; D possibly corresponds to TRBD1 (5 bases). Germline V CDR1 and CDR2: SEHNR, FQNEAQ (reference sequence). Trimming pared 4 bases from V and 1 base from J, leaving 12 bases between. CDR3 size: 15 residues.

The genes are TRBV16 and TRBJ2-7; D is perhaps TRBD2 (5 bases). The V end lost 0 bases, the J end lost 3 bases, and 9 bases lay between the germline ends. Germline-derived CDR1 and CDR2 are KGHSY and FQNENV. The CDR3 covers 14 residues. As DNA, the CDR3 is TGTGCCAGCAGCCAATCGATTGGAGGCTACGAGCAGTACTTC. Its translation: CASSQSIGGYEQYF.

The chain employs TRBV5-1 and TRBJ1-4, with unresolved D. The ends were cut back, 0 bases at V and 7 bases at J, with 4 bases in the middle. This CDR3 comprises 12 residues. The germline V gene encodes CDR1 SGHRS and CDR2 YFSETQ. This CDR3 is CASSLDLEKLFF. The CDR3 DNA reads TGCGCCAGCAGCTTGGATCTTGAAAAACTGTTTTTT.

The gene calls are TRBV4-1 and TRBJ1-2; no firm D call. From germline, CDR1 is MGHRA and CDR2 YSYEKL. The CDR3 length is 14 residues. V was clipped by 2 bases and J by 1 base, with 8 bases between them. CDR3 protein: CASSQTSGNYGYTF. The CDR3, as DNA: TGCGCCAGCAGCCAAACCTCGGGTAACTATGGCTACACCTTC.